The present T cell receptor beta chain was sequenced within a study of beta chain features in type 1 diabetes. What was sequenced were expressed TCRB transcripts, since all of the isolated RNA had been reverse transcribed. There were around 3.5 million reads on average in the naive, central memory and regulatory T cell samples. TCRdb's copy holds only in-frame clones and misses some; the assay was immunoSEQ multiplex PCR. The sample holds roughly 500,000 clones; about an eighth are singletons and the top ten take approximately 0.05%. Per the germline V gene, CDR1 is SEHNR and CDR2 is FQNEAQ (reference sequence). V gave up 1 base and J gave up 9 bases, with 13 bases separating them. The length of the CDR3 is 13 residues. One heparinised blood draw, averaging about 0.11 L, came from each donor. Naive, central memory, regulatory and stem cell-like memory cells within the CD4+ compartment were sorted using CD45RO/CCR7/CD25/CD127/CD95/CD27.

The source is a woman aged 18-29 years in good health. This sequence joins TRBV7-9 and TRBJ2-7; D unclear. The sample was naive CD4+ T cells from blood. The CDR3 DNA reads TGTGCCAGCAGCTTAGACCGGAGTTCAAGGCAGTACGTC. Protein: CASSLDRSSRQYV.